Listed below are T cell receptor beta chains from one sample, sequenced in a study of human T cells and chemical hapten exposure. TCRdb reprocessed the RACE reads via MiXCR and lists one record per CDR3 protein. The sample includes 35,000 to 50,000 distinct CDR3 sequences, 4.3% of them seen just once. Sequenced material: whole blood. These TCRs come from a female donor in good health. Some clones in this sample may be carry-over from other donors' samples. Each CDR3 is given with its conserved first and last residue. A D gene is named only where the DNA matches it firmly. Size tells how often a clone was seen (once, few, many) or the class of an expanded clone, and some rows leave it out.

j_gene,d_gene,v_gene,abundance,CDR3nt,CDR3aa
TRBJ2-1,TRBD2,TRBV6-6,medium-sized,TGTGCCAGCAGTAACCAGCGGGGGAGGGGTCACAATGAGCAGTTCTTC,CASSNQRGRGHNEQFF
TRBJ1-1,TRBD1,TRBV5-1,many,TGCGCCAGCAGCTTGGAGGACAGGGCACGTAGCCGATTGAACACTGAAGCTTTCTTT,CASSLEDRARSRLNTEAFF
TRBJ2-3,.,TRBV12-3/TRBV12-4,.,TGTGCCAGCAGCGCGTTAGGCACAGATACGCAGTATTTT,CASSALGTDTQYF
TRBJ2-7,.,TRBV20-1,many,TGCAGTGCTAGAGAGGGGGTCTACGAGCAGTACTTC,CSAREGVYEQYF
TRBJ2-5,TRBD2,TRBV3-1,many,TGTGCCAGCAGTCATCTAGCGGGCCACGGCGGGACCCAGTACTTC,CASSHLAGHGGTQYF
TRBJ1-6,.,TRBV7-2,many,TGTGCCAGCAGCTTATGGGGGGAGAATTCACCCCTCCACTTT,CASSLWGENSPLHF
TRBJ2-7,TRBD1,TRBV5-5,many,TGTGCCAGCAGGACCGGGACAGGGGGAAGGTGGCGGTACTTC,CASRTGTGGRWRYF
TRBJ1-5,TRBD1,TRBV4-3,few,TGCGCCAGCAGCCAAGGACAGGGCCTAAATCAGCCCCAGCATTTT,CASSQGQGLNQPQHF
TRBJ2-3,.,TRBV9,many,TGTGCCAGCAGCGTTGACGCCAACACAGATACGCAGTATTTT,CASSVDANTDTQYF
TRBJ2-1,TRBD2,TRBV12-3/TRBV12-4,few,TGTGCCAGTAAGGTCGGGGGGGCCTACAATGAGCAGTTCTTC,CASKVGGAYNEQFF
TRBJ2-3,TRBD2,TRBV3-1,many,TGTGCCAGCAGCCTTAGGACTAGCGGGGTAGATACGCAGTATTTT,CASSLRTSGVDTQYF
TRBJ1-1,.,TRBV7-2,many,TGTGCCAGCAGCTTACCGAAACTGGGCAGGGGACGGAACACTGAAGCTTTCTTT,CASSLPKLGRGRNTEAFF
TRBJ1-1,.,TRBV7-2,many,TGTGCCAGCAGCTCCCCTGTCAGCCAGAACACTGAAGCTTTCTTT,CASSSPVSQNTEAFF
TRBJ1-1,TRBD1,TRBV7-2,many,TGTGCCAGCAGCTTCCAGGGGGCTGAAGCTTTCTTT,CASSFQGAEAFF
TRBJ2-5,.,TRBV29-1,many,TGCAGCGTTGAAAATCCCCTGAAAGAGACCCAGTACTTC,CSVENPLKETQYF
TRBJ1-6,.,TRBV7-8,many,TGTGCCAGCAGCTTAGTACTCCGTAGGAAAGGGGATTCACCCCTCCACTTT,CASSLVLRRKGDSPLHF
TRBJ1-2,.,TRBV11-2,many,TGTGCCAGCAGCTTAGGTCCCGACTATGGCTACACCTTC,CASSLGPDYGYTF
TRBJ2-7,TRBD1,TRBV19,.,TGTGCCAGTAGCGGGAACAGACAGGGGGCGGGGTACGAGCAGTACTTC,CASSGNRQGAGYEQYF
TRBJ2-3,TRBD2,TRBV12-3/TRBV12-4,many,TGTGCCATCGCGACTAGCGGGGGACTTGGTGCGCAGTATTTT,CAIATSGGLGAQYF
TRBJ2-3,TRBD2,TRBV7-8,many,TGTGCCAGCAGCTCGCTCACTAGCGGGGCGCTCACAGATACGCAGTATTTT,CASSSLTSGALTDTQYF
TRBJ2-7,.,TRBV7-2,.,TGTGCCAGCACCAATCCAGGGGCCCCCTACGAGCAGTACTTC,CASTNPGAPYEQYF
TRBJ2-5,.,TRBV24-1,many,TGTGCCACCAGTGATTTAGGCGGAGGTGAGACCCAGTACTTC,CATSDLGGGETQYF